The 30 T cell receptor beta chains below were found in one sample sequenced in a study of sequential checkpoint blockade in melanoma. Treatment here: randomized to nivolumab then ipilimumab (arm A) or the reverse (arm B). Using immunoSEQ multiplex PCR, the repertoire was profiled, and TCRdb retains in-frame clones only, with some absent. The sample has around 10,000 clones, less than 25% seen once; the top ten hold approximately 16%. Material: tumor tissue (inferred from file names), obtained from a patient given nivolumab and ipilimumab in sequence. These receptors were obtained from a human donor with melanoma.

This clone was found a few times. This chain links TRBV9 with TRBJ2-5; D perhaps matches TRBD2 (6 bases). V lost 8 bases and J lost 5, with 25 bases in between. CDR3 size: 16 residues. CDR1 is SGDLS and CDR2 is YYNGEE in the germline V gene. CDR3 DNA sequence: TGTGCCAGGGAGGGGCGGGCGAGCTCCCGCGGGGAGACCCAGTACTTC. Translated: CAREGRASSRGETQYF.

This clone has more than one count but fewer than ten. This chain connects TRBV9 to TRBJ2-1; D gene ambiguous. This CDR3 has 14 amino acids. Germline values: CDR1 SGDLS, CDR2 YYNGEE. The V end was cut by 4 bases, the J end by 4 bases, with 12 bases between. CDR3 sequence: CASSPYDDYNEQFF. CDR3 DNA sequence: TGTGCCAGCAGCCCTTATGACGATTACAATGAGCAGTTCTTC. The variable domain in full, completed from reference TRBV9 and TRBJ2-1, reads DSGVTQTPKHLITATGQRVTLRCSPRSGDLSVYWYQQSLDQGLQFLIQYYNGEERAKGNILERFSAQQFPDLHSELNLSSLELGDSALYFCASSPYDDYNEQFFGPGTRLTVL.

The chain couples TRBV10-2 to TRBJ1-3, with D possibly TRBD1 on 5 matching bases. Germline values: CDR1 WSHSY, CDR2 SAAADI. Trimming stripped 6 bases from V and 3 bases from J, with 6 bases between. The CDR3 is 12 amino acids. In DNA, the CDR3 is TGCGCCAGCAGCAGGGTTGGAAACACCATATATTTT. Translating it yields CASSRVGNTIYF.

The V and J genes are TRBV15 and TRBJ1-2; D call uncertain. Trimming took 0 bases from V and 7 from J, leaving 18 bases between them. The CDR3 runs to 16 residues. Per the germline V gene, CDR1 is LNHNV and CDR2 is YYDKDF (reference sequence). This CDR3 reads CATSRDQEALVVGYTF. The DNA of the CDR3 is TGTGCCACCAGCAGAGATCAGGAAGCTCTGGTGGTTGGCTACACCTTC.

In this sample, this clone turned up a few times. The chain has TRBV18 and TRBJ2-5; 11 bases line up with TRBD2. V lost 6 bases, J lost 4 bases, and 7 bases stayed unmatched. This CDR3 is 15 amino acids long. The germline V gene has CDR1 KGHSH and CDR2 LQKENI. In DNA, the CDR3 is TGTGCCAGCTCTCAACTAGCGGGAGTAGGAGAGACCCAGTACTTC. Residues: CASSQLAGVGETQYF.

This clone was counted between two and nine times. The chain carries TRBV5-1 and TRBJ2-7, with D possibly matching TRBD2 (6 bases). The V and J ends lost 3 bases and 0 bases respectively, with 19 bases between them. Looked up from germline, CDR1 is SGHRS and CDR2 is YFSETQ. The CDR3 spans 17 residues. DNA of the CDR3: TGCGCCAGCAGCTGGCAGTCCGGGACTCAATACTCCTACGAGCAGTACTTC. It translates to CASSWQSGTQYSYEQYF.

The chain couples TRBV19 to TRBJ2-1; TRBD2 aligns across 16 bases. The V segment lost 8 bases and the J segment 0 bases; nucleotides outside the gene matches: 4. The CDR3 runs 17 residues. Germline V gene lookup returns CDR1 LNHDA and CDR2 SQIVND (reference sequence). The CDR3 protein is CASRGLAGGSSYNEQFF. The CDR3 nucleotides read TGTGCCAGTCGGGGACTAGCGGGAGGGAGCTCCTACAATGAGCAGTTCTTC.

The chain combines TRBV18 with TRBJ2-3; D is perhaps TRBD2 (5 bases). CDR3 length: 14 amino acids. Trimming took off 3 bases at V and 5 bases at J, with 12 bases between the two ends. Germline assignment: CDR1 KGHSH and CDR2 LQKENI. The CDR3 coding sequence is TGTGCCAGCTCACCTCTCGGGGTTGAAGATACGCAGTATTTT. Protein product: CASSPLGVEDTQYF. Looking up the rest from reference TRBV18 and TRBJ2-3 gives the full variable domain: NAGVMQNPRHLVRRRGQEARLRCSPMKGHSHVYWYRQLPEEGLKFMVYLQKENIIDESGMPKERFSAEFPKEGPSILRIQQVVRGDSAAYFCASSPLGVEDTQYFGPGTRLTVL.

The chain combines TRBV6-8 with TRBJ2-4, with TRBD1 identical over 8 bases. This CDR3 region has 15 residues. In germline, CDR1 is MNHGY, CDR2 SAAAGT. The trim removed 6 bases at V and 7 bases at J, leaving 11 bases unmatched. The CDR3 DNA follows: TGTGCCAGCAGCCCGGGACAGGCCTTCCTCAACATTCAGTACTTC. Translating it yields CASSPGQAFLNIQYF.

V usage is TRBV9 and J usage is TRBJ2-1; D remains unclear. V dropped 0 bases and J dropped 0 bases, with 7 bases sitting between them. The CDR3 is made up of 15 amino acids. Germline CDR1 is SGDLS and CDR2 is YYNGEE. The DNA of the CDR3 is TGTGCCAGCAGCGTAGCTCCGAGCTCCTACAATGAGCAGTTCTTC. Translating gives CASSVAPSSYNEQFF.

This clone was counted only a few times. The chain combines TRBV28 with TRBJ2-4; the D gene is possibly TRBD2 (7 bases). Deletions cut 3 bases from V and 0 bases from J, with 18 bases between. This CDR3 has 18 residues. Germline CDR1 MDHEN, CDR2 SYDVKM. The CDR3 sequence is CASSLGQGGGIAKNIQYF. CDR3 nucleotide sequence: TGTGCCAGCAGTTTGGGGCAGGGAGGGGGTATAGCCAAAAACATTCAGTACTTC.

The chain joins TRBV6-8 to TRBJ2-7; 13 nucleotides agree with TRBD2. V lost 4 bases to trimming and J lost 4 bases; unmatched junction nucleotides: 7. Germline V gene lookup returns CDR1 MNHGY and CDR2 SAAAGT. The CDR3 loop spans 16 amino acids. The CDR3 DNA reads TGTGCCAGCAGTTCACCCGGGACTAGCGGGACGTACGAGCAGTACTTC. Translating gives CASSSPGTSGTYEQYF.

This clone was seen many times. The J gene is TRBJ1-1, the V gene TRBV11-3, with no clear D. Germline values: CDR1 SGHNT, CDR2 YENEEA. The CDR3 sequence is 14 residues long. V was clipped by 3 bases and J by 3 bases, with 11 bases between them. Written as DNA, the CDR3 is TGTGCCAGCAGCTTGGATATAGGGTACACTGAAGCTTTCTTT. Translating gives CASSLDIGYTEAFF.

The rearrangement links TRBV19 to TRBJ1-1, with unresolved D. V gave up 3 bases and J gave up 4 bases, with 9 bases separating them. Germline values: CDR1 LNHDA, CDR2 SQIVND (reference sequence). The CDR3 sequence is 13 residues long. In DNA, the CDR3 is TGTGCCAGTAGTATTGAGTCTCCCACTGAAGCTTTCTTT. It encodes CASSIESPTEAFF.

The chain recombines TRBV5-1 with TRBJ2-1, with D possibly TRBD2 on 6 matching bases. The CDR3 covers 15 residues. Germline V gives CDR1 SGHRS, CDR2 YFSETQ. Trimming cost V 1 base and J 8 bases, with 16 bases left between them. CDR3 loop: CASSLQGLRGDEQFF. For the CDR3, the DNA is TGCGCCAGCAGCTTGCAGGGACTTAGAGGTGATGAGCAGTTCTTC. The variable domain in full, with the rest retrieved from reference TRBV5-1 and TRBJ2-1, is KAGVTQTPRYLIKTRGQQVTLSCSPISGHRSVSWYQQTPGQGLQFLFEYFSETQRNKGNFPGRFSGRQFSNSRSEMNVSTLELGDSALYLCASSLQGLRGDEQFFGPGTRLTVL.

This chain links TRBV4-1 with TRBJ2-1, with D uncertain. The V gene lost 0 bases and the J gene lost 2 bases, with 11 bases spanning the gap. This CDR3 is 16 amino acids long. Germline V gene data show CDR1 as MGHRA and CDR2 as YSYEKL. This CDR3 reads CASSQEVPKAYNEQFF. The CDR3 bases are TGCGCCAGCAGCCAAGAGGTCCCTAAGGCCTACAATGAGCAGTTCTTC.

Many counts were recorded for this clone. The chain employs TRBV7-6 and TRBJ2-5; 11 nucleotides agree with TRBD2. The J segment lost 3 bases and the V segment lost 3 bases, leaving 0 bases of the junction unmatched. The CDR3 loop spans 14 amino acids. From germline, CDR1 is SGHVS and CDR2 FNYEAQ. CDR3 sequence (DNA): TGTGCCAGCAGCTTGGGACTAGCGGAAGAGACCCAGTACTTC. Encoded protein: CASSLGLAEETQYF.

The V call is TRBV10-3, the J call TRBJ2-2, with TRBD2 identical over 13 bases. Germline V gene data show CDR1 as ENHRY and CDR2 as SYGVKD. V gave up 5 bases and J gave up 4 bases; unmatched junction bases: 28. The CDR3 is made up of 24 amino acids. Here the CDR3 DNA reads TGTGCCATCAGTCCCTTTCAATTCCGTTGGACTAGCGGGAGCTCCTACAGGGGCACCGGGGAGCTGTTTTTT. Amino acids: CAISPFQFRWTSGSSYRGTGELFF.

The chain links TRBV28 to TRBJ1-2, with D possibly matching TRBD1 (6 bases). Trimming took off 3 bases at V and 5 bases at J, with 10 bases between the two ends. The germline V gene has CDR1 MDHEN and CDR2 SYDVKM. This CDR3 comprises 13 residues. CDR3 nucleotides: TGTGCCAGCAGTTTTAACAGGGATTATGGCTACACCTTC. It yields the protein CASSFNRDYGYTF.

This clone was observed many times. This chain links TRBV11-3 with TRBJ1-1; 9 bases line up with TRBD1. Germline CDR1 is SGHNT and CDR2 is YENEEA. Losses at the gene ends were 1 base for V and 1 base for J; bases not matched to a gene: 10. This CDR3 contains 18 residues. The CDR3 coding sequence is TGTGCCAGCAGCTTAGGGGGCCTCGGGACAGGGCGGAACACTGAAGCTTTCTTT. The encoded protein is CASSLGGLGTGRNTEAFF.

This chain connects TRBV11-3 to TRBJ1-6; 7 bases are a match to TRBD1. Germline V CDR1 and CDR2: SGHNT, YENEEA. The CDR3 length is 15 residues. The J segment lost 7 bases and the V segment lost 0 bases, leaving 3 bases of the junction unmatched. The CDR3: CASSLEMTGNSPLHF. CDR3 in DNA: TGTGCCAGCAGCTTAGAAATGACAGGGAATTCACCCCTCCACTTT.

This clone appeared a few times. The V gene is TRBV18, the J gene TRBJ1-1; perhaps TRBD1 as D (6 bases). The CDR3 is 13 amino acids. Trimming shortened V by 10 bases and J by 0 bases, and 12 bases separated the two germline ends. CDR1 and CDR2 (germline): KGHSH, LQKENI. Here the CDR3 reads CATGENMNTEAFF. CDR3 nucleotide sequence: TGTGCCACAGGGGAAAACATGAACACTGAAGCTTTCTTT.

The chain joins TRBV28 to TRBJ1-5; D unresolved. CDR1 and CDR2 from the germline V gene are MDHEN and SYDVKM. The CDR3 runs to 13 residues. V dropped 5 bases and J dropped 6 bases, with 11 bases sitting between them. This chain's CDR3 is CASSLSYGQPQHF. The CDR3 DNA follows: TGTGCCAGCAGTCTATCCTATGGTCAGCCCCAGCATTTT.

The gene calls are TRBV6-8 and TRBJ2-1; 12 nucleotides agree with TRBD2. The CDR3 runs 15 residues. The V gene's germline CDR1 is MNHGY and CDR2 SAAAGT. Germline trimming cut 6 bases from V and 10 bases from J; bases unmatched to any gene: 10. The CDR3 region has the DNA TGTGCCAGCAGACTAAAGGGACTAGCGGGTATCGAGCAGTTCTTC. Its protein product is CASRLKGLAGIEQFF.

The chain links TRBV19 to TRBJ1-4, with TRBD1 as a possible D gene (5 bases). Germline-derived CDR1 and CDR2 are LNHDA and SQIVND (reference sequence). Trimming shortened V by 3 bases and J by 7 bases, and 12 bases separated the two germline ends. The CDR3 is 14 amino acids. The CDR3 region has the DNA TGTGCCAGTAGTATGGGGACGGCCGGTGAAAAACTGTTTTTT. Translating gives CASSMGTAGEKLFF.

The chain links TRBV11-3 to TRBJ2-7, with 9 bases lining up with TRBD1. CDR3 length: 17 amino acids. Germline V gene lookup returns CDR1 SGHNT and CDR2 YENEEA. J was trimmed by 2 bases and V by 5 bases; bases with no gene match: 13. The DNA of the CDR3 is TGTGCCAGCAGCCCCGCTACCGACAGGGGGTTCACCTACGAGCAGTACTTC. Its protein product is CASSPATDRGFTYEQYF.

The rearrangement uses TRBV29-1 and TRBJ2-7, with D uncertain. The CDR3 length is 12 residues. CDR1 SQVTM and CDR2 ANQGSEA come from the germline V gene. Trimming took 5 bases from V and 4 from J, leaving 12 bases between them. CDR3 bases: TGCAGCGTTAGAGGCGCGGCGTACGAGCAGTACTTC. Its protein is CSVRGAAYEQYF.

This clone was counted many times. In DNA, the CDR3 is TGTGCCAGCAGCTCCCCGGGACAGGGTTTCTACGAGCAGTACTTC. Amino acid sequence: CASSSPGQGFYEQYF. The V call is TRBV11-3, the J call TRBJ2-7; 9 nucleotides agree with TRBD1. The trim removed 4 bases at V and 3 bases at J, leaving 7 bases unmatched. The CDR3 loop spans 15 amino acids. Per germline, CDR1 SGHNT and CDR2 YENEEA.

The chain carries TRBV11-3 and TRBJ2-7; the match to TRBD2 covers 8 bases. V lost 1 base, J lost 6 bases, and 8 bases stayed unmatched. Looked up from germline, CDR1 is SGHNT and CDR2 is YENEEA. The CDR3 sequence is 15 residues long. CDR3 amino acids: CASSLVGTSPREQYF. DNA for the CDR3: TGTGCCAGCAGCTTAGTGGGGACTAGTCCTCGCGAGCAGTACTTC.

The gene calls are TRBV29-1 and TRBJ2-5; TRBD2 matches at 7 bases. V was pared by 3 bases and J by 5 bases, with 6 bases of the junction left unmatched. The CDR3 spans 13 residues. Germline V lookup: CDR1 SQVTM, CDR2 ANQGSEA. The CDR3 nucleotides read TGCAGCGTTGAGGGTCAGGGAGGGGAGACCCAGTACTTC. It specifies CSVEGQGGETQYF.